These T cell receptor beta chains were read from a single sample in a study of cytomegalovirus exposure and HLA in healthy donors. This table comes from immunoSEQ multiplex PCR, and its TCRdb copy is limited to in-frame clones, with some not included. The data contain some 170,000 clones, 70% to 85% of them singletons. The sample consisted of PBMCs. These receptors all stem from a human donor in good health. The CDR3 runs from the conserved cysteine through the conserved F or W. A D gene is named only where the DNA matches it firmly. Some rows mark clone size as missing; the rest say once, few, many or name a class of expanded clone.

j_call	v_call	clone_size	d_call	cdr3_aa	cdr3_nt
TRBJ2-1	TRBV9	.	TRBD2	CASSVGRGGSYNEQFF	TGTGCCAGCAGCGTAGGTCGGGGGGGTTCCTACAATGAGCAGTTCTTC
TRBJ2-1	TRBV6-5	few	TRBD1	CASSKQGAKYNEQFF	TGTGCCAGCAGTAAACAGGGGGCGAAGTACAATGAGCAGTTCTTC
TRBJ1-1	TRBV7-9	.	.	CASSSGFRGTEAFF	TGTGCCAGCAGCTCCGGGTTCAGGGGCACTGAAGCTTTCTTT
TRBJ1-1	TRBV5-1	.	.	CASSLEGVVTEAFF	TGCGCCAGCAGCTTGGAAGGGGTGGTCACTGAAGCTTTCTTT
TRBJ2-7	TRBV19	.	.	CASSFGNSYEQYF	TGTGCCAGTAGTTTCGGGAACTCCTACGAGCAGTACTTC
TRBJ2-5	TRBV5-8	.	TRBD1	CASSLDRGLVETQYF	TGTGCCAGCAGCCTAGACAGGGGGCTGGTGGAGACCCAGTACTTC
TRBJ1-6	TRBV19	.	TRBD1	CASGDRGRSPNSPLHF	TGTGCCAGTGGCGACAGGGGGCGATCTCCTAATTCACCCCTCCACTTT
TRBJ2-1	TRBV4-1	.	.	CASSQDAGPSSYNEQFF	TGCGCCAGCAGCCAAGATGCTGGCCCCAGCTCCTACAATGAGCAGTTCTTC
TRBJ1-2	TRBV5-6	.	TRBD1	CASSLAGGSNYGYTF	TGTGCCAGCAGCTTGGCAGGGGGAAGTAACTATGGCTACACCTTC
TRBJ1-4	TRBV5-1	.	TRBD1	CASSSWTGGEKLFF	TGCGCCAGCAGCTCGTGGACAGGTGGGGAAAAACTGTTTTTT